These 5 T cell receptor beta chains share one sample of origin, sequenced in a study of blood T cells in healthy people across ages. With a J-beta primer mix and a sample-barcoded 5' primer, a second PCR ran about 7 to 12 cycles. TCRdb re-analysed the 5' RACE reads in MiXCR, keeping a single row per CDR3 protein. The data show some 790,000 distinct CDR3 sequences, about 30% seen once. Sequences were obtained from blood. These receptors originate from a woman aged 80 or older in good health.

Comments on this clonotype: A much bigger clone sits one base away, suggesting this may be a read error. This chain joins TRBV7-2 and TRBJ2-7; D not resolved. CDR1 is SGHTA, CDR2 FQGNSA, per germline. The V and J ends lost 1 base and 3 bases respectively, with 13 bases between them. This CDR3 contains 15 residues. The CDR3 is CASSLDPGPHYEQYF. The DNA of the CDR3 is TGTGCCAGCAGCTTAGATCCCGGTCCACACTACGAGCAGTACTTC.

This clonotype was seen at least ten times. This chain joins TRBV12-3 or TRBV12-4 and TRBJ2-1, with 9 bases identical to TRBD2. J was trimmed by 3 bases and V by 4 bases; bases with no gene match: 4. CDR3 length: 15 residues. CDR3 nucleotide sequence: TGTGCCAGCAGTTCAACTAGCGGGCACTACAATGAGCAGTTCTTC. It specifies CASSSTSGHYNEQFF.

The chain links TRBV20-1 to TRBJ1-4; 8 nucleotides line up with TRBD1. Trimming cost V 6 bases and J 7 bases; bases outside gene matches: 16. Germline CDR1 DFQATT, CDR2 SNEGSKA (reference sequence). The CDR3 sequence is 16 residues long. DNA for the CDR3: TGCAGTGCAGAGGACAGGGAAAGGGGCCTAGGTGAAAAACTGTTTTTT. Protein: CSAEDRERGLGEKLFF.

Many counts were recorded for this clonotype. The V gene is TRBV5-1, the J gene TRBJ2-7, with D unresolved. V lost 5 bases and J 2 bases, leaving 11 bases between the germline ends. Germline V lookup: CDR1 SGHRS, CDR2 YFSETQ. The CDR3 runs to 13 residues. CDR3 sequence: CASRIGTTYEQYF. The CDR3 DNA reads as TGCGCCAGCAGAATTGGCACGACCTACGAGCAGTACTTC.

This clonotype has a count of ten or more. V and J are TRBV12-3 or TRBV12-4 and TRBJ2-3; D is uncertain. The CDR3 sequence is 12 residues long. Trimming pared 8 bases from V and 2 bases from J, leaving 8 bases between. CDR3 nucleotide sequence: TGTGCCAGCGCGTCCGCCACAGATACGCAGTATTTT. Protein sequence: CASASATDTQYF.